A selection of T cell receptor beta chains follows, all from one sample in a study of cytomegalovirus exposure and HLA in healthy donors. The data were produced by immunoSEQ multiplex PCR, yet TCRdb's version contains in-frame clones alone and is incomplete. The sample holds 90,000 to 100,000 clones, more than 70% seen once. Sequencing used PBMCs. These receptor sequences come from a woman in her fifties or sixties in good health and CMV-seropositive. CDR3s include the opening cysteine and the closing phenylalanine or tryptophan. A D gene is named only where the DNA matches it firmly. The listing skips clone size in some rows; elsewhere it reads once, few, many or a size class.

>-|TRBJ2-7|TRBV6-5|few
CASQSYEQYF
TGTGCCAGTCAGTCCTACGAGCAGTACTTC
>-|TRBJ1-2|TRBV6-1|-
CASSEAPGSYGYTF
TGTGCCAGCAGTGAAGCGCCGGGAAGCTATGGCTACACCTTC
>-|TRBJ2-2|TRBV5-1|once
CASSTGTGELFF
TGCGCCAGCAGCACGGGCACCGGGGAGCTGTTTTTT
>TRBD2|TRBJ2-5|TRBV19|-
CASSIYLAAETQYF
TGTGCCAGTAGTATCTACCTAGCGGCAGAGACCCAGTACTTC
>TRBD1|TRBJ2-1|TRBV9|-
CASRRTGGDEGEQFF
TGTGCCAGCAGAAGGACAGGGGGCGATGAAGGGGAGCAGTTCTTC
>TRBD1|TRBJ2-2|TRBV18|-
CASSLTRTGTNTGELFF
TGTGCCAGCTCACTCACCCGGACAGGGACGAACACCGGGGAGCTGTTTTTT
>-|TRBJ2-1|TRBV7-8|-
CASSPSRREAPYNEQFF
TGTGCCAGCAGCCCCAGTAGGAGGGAGGCCCCCTACAATGAGCAGTTCTTC
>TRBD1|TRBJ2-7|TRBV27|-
CASSPRPGQGRYEQYF
TGTGCCAGCAGTCCGCGTCCGGGACAGGGCCGGTACGAGCAGTACTTC
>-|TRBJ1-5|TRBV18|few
CASSPGTGPSNQPQHF
TGTGCCAGCTCACCAGGCACAGGGCCGAGCAATCAGCCCCAGCATTTT
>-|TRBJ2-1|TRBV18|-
CASSPPSGMYNEQFF
TGTGCCAGTTCACCTCCTTCGGGGATGTACAATGAGCAGTTCTTC
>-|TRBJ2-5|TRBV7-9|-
CASSLDSGETQYF
TGTGCCAGCAGCCTGGACAGTGGAGAGACCCAGTACTTC
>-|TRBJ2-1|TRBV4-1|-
CASSHSPPGGDEQFF
TGCGCCAGCAGCCACTCACCCCCCGGAGGCGATGAGCAGTTCTTC
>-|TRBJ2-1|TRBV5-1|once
CASTRSTPGNEQFF
TGCGCCAGCACTCGGAGCACGCCAGGGAATGAGCAGTTCTTC
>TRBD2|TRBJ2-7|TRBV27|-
CASSSLAGGPYEQYF
TGTGCCAGCAGTTCCCTAGCGGGAGGGCCTTACGAGCAGTACTTC
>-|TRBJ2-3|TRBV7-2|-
CASSRTTLPDTQYF
TGTGCCAGCAGCCGTACGACTCTCCCAGATACGCAGTATTTT
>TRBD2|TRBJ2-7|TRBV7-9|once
CASSLSLAGNEQYF
TGTGCCAGCAGCTTATCTCTAGCGGGAAACGAGCAGTACTTC
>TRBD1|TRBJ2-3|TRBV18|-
CASSPDQGANTDTQYF
TGTGCCAGCTCACCAGACCAGGGGGCAAACACAGATACGCAGTATTTT
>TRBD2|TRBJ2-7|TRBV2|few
CASTLAGGPGEQYF
TGTGCCAGCACTCTAGCGGGAGGGCCTGGGGAGCAGTACTTC
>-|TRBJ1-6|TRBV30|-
CAWSVQGVSPLHF
TGTGCCTGGAGTGTACAGGGTGTTTCACCCCTCCACTTT
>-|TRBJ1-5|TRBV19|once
CASSITHSQGSFNQPQHF
TGTGCCAGTAGTATAACCCACAGTCAGGGTAGTTTTAATCAGCCCCAGCATTTT
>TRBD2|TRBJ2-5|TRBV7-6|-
CASSKASGQVIKQYF
TGTGCCAGCAGCAAAGCTAGCGGGCAGGTTATCAAGCAGTACTTC
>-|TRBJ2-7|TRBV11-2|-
CASSFERQRSYEQYF
TGTGCCAGCAGCTTCGAAAGGCAGAGGTCCTACGAGCAGTACTTC
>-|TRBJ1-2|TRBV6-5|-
CASSYSSRGSYGYTF
TGTGCCAGCAGTTACTCCTCCAGGGGAAGCTATGGCTACACCTTC
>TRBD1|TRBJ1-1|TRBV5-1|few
CASSETQGWTEAFF
TGCGCCAGCAGCGAGACACAGGGGTGGACTGAAGCTTTCTTT
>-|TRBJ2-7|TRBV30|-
CAWSVGGASDEQYF
TGTGCCTGGAGTGTAGGGGGGGCTAGCGACGAGCAGTACTTC
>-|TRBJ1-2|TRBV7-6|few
CASSPDRLLTATFSNTSYTF
TGTGCCAGCAGCCCGGATCGCCTGTTGACAGCGACCTTCTCAAATACGAGCTACACCTTC
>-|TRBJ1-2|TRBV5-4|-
CASSSPGNYGYTF
TGTGCCAGCAGCTCCCCGGGTAACTATGGCTACACCTTC
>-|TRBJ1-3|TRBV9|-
CASSGRAGGGNTIYF
TGTGCCAGCAGCGGACGTGCCGGGGGTGGAAACACCATATATTTT
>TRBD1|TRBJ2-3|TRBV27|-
CASSLYNRGRGTDTQYF
TGTGCCAGCAGTTTATACAACAGGGGAAGGGGTACAGATACGCAGTATTTT
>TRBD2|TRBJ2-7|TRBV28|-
CASSLAGSPAYEQYF
TGTGCCAGTTCCCTAGCGGGCTCTCCCGCCTACGAGCAGTACTTC
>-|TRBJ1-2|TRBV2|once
CASREREAGYGYTF
TGTGCCAGCAGGGAACGGGAGGCTGGCTATGGCTACACCTTC
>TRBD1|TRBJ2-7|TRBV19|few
CASSPIGTGAYEQYF
TGTGCCAGTAGTCCTATCGGGACAGGGGCCTACGAGCAGTACTTC
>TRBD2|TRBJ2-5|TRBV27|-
CASSSWTSGYQETQYF
TGTGCCAGCAGTTCCTGGACTAGCGGTTATCAAGAGACCCAGTACTTC
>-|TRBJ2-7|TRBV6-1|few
CASSGLLVGAESEQYF
TGTGCCAGCAGTGGTCTCCTGGTGGGGGCGGAGAGCGAGCAGTACTTC
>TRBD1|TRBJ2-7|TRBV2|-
CASVFKGGSSSYEQYF
TGTGCCAGCGTGTTTAAAGGGGGCTCGAGCTCCTACGAGCAGTACTTC
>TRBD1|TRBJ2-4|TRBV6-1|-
CASSGGQPLAKNIQYF
TGTGCCAGCAGTGGGGGACAGCCCCTAGCCAAAAACATTCAGTACTTC
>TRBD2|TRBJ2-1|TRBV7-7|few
CASSPSGETYNEQFF
TGTGCTAGCAGTCCTAGCGGGGAAACCTACAATGAGCAGTTCTTC
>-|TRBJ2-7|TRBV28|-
CASSFAGSYEQYF
TGTGCCAGCAGTTTCGCCGGCTCCTACGAGCAGTACTTC
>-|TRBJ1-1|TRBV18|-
CASSSTLTANTEAFF
TGTGCCAGCTCATCAACTTTGACAGCGAACACTGAAGCTTTCTTT
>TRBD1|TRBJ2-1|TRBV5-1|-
CASLRDRESDEQFF
TGCGCCAGCCTCCGGGACAGGGAGTCCGATGAGCAGTTCTTC
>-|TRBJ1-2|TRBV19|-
CASSMPGTNNGYTF
TGTGCCAGTAGTATGCCGGGGACAAATAATGGCTACACCTTC
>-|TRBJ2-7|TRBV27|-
CASSQDMNYEQYF
TGTGCCAGCAGCCAAGACATGAACTACGAGCAGTACTTC
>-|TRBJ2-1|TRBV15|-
CATSRNPNNEQFF
TGTGCCACCAGCAGAAACCCTAACAATGAGCAGTTCTTC
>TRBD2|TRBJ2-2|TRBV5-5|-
CASSSRIAGGSGGELFF
TGTGCCAGCAGCAGCCGGATAGCGGGAGGGTCTGGCGGGGAGCTGTTTTTT
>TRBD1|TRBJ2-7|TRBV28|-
CASSLPGTGIRGEQYF
TGTGCCAGCAGCCTCCCCGGGACAGGGATCAGGGGCGAGCAGTACTTC
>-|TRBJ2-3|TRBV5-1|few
CASSLGERTDTQYF
TGCGCCAGCAGTCTCGGGGAGAGGACAGATACGCAGTATTTT
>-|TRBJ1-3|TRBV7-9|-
CASSLGQPGNTIYF
TGTGCCAGCAGCCTAGGACAGCCGGGAAACACCATATATTTT
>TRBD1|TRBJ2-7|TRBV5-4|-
CASSPLQGAEQYF
TGTGCCAGCAGCCCTTTACAGGGGGCCGAGCAGTACTTC
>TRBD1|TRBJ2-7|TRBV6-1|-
CASSGQGANGSYEQYF
TGTGCCAGCAGTGGACAGGGGGCCAACGGCTCCTACGAGCAGTACTTC
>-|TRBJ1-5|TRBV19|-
CASVSGAKQPQHF
TGTGCCTCAGTGTCAGGGGCGAAACAGCCCCAGCATTTT
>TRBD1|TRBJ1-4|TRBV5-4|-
CASSAGTGGEKLFF
TGTGCCAGCAGCGCCGGGACAGGGGGAGAAAAACTGTTTTTT
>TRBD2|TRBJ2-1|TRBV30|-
CACQGGTSGRAEYNEQFF
TGTGCCTGCCAAGGAGGCACTAGCGGGAGGGCAGAATACAATGAGCAGTTCTTC
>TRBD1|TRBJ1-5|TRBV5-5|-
CASSLAQGANQPQHF
TGTGCCAGCAGCTTGGCTCAGGGGGCGAATCAGCCCCAGCATTTT
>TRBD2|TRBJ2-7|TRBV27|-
CASSPSPASGGYEQYF
TGTGCCAGCAGTCCGTCTCCGGCTAGCGGGGGGTACGAGCAGTACTTC